The following is a TCR beta chain sequence with its context. The antigen remains undetermined. Unique molecular identifiers were present in the TCR beta cDNA libraries. One entry per CDR3 protein results from TCRdb running MiXCR on the PCR reads. The repertoire holds more than 500,000 distinct CDR3 sequences, with about a third as singletons. The data were taken from a study of post-analysis software for immune sequencing data. With 4 bases removed from V and 7 bases from J, the gap between germline ends came to 12 bases. This CDR3 comprises 13 residues. CDR1 and CDR2 from the germline V gene are SGHRS and YFSETQ. Points from the study as a whole: TRBV segments more frequent in patients than in controls numbered a few and included TRBV5-6, TRBV5-1 and TRBV20-1. Co-batched samples clustered tightly together by F measure. People with multiple sclerosis had a significantly lower normalized Chao1 diversity than controls did.

The specimen was blood. This chain uses TRBV5-1 with TRBJ2-1; the D is unclear. This clonotype originated in a girl younger than 18 with multiple sclerosis. The CDR3 nucleotides are TGCGCCAGCAGCCCCGGCCCTTCGAATGAGCAGTTCTTC. This translates into CASSPGPSNEQFF.